The present entry profiles one T cell receptor (beta chain) with its context. The entry originates in a study of blood T cell repertoires in COVID-19. V shed 0 bases and J 8 bases; nucleotides not matched to a gene: 8. There are 15 residues in the CDR3. Germline CDR1 and CDR2: SGDLS and YYNGEE. Measured with immunoSEQ multiplex PCR; TCRdb has only the in-frame clones, and not every one. The data show 300,000 to 500,000 clones, over 75% seen once. This chain links TRBV9 with TRBJ2-3; 8 bases line up with TRBD1. The sample was PBMCs or T cells enriched from blood (not recorded which). The source of this sequence is a woman in her twenties or thirties with acute COVID-19. CDR3 protein: CASSVVGTGGSTQYF. CDR3 bases: TGTGCCAGCAGCGTAGTAGGGACAGGCGGATCTACGCAGTATTTT. Full variable domain (outside the CDR3, taken from reference TRBV9 and TRBJ2-3): DSGVTQTPKHLITATGQRVTLRCSPRSGDLSVYWYQQSLDQGLQFLIQYYNGEERAKGNILERFSAQQFPDLHSELNLSSLELGDSALYFCASSVVGTGGSTQYFGPGTRLTVL.